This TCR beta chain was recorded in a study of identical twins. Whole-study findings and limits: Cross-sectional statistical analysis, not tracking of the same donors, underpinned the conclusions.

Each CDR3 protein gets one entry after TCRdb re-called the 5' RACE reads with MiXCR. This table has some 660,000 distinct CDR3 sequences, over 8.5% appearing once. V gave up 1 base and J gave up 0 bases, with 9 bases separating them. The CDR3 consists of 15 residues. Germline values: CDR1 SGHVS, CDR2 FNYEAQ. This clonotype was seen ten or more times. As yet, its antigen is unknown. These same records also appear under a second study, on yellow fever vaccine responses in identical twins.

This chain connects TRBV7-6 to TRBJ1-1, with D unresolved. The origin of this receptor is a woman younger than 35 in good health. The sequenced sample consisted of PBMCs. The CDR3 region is CASSLEPGLNTEAFF. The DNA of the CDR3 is TGTGCCAGCAGCTTAGAGCCCGGTCTGAACACTGAAGCTTTCTTT.